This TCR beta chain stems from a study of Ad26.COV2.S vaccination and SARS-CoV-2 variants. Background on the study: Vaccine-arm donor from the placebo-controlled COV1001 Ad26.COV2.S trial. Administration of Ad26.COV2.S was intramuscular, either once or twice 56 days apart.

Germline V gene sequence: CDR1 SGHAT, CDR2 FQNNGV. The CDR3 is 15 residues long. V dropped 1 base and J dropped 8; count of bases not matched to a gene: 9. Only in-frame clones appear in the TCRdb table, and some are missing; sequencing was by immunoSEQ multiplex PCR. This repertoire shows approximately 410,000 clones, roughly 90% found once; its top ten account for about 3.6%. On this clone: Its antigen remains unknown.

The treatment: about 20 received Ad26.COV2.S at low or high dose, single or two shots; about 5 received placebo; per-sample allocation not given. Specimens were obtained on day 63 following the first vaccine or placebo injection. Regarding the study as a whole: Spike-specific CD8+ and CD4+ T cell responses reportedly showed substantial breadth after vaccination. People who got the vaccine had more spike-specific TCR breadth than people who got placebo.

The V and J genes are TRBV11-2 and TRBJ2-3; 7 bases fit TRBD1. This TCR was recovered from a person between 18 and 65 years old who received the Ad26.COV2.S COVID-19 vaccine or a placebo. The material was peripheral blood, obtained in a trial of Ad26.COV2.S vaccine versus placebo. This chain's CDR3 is CASSLARGLGRTQYF. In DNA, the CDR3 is TGTGCCAGCAGCTTAGCGAGGGGGCTAGGGCGTACGCAGTATTTT.